The source of this T cell receptor beta chain is a study of blood T cell repertoires in COVID-19. The wider study: In each case, the material was cDNA or gDNA derived from T cells, B-cell-depleted T cells, or PBMCs.

Authors' analysis steps: Amplified reference gene primers provided the basis for estimating nucleated cell counts. Clones were sequenced by immunoSEQ multiplex PCR, and TCRdb holds only the in-frame ones, with some missing. That table furnishes V, J and clone size, whereas the DNA furnished D and trimming. The sample carries roughly 68,000 clones, 80% to 90% recorded once. Losses at the gene ends were 7 bases for V and 11 bases for J; bases not matched to a gene: 7. Germline-derived CDR1 and CDR2 are SQVTM and ANQGSEA. The CDR3 runs to 10 residues. Specimen: peripheral blood. The chain is built from TRBV29-1 and TRBJ1-2, with TRBD1 matching 7 bases. This receptor was taken from a human donor in a cohort sampled during active COVID-19. CDR3 in amino acids: CSALNRGYTF. In DNA, the CDR3 is TGCAGCGCTCTAAACAGGGGATACACCTTC. The full variable domain, with the rest looked up from reference TRBV29-1 and TRBJ1-2, is SAVISQKPSRDICQRGTSLTIQCQVDSQVTMMFWYRQQPGQSLTLIATANQGSEATYESGFVIDKFPISRPNLTFSTLTVSNMSPEDSSIYLCSALNRGYTFGSGTRLTVV.